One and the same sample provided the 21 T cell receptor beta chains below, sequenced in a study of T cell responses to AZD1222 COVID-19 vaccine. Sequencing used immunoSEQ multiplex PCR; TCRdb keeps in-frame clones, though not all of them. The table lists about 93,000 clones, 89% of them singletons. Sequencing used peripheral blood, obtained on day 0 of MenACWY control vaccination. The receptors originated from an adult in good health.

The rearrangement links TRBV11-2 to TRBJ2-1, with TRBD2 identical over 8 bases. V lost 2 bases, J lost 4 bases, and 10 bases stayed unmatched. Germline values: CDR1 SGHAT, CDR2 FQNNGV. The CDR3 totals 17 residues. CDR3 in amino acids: CASSLRRGTSGYNEQFF. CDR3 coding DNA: TGTGCCAGCAGCTTACGAAGAGGGACTAGTGGTTACAATGAGCAGTTCTTC.

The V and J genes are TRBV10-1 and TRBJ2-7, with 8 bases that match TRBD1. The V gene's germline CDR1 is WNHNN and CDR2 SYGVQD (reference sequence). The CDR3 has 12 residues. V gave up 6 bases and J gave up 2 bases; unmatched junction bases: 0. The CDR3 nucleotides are TGCGCCAGCAGGGGACAGGCCTACGAGCAGTACTTC. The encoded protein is CASRGQAYEQYF.

The CDR3 nucleotides read TGTGCCAGCAGCTTGCTACTAGCGGGGGGGCCCCGGGAGCTGTTTTTT. It translates to CASSLLLAGGPRELFF. V and J are TRBV7-2 and TRBJ2-2; the match to TRBD2 covers 13 bases. Per germline, CDR1 SGHTA and CDR2 FQGNSA. Losses at the gene ends were 3 bases for V and 9 bases for J; bases not matched to a gene: 7. CDR3 size: 16 residues.

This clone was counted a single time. Written as DNA, the CDR3 is TGTGCCAGCAGTCCCCAGACAGGGAGCCTCGGTAACTATGGCTACACCTTC. Its protein is CASSPQTGSLGNYGYTF. The chain is built from TRBV6-6 and TRBJ1-2; 7 nucleotides line up with TRBD1. Germline loops: CDR1 MNHNY, CDR2 SVGAGI (reference sequence). The CDR3 has 17 amino acids. Unmatched junction bases numbered 13, after V lost 5 bases and J lost 1 base.

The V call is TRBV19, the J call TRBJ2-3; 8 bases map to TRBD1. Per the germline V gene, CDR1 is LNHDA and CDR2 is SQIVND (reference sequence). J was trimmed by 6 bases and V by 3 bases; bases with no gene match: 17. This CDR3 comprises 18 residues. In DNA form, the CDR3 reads TGTGCCAGTAGTATGGCAATTTCCGGCAGGGGGCAATTGGATACGCAGTATTTT. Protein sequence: CASSMAISGRGQLDTQYF.

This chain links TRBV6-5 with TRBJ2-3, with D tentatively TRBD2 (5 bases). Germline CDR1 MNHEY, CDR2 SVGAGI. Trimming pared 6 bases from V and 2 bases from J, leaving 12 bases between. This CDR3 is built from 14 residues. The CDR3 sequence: CASRPPGFTDTQYF. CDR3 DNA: TGTGCCAGCAGACCTCCGGGGTTCACAGATACGCAGTATTTT.

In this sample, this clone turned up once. DNA for the CDR3: TGTGCCAGCAGCCAAGACTTCCGGGGTGAGCAGTACTTC. Encoded protein: CASSQDFRGEQYF. The chain combines TRBV4-2 with TRBJ2-7; a possible D gene is TRBD2 (5 bases). Trimming stripped 0 bases from V and 7 bases from J, with 10 bases between. CDR3 length equals 13 residues. Germline V lookup: CDR1 LGHNA, CDR2 YNFKEQ.

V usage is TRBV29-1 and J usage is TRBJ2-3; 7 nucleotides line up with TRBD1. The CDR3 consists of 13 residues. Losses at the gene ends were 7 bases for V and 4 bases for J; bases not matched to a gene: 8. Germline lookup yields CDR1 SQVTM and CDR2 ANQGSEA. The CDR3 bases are TGCAGCGGCTCGGACAGGCAGGCAGATACGCAGTATTTT. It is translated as CSGSDRQADTQYF.

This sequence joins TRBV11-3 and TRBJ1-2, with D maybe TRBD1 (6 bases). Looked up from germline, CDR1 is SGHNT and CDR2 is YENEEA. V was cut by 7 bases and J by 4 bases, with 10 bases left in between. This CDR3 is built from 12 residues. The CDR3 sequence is CASTLGGYGYTF. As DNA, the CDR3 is TGTGCCAGCACCCTAGGGGGCTATGGCTACACCTTC.

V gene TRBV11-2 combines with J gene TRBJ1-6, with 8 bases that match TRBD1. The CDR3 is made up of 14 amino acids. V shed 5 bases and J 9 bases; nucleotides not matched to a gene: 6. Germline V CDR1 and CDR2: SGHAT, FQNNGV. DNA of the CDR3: TGTGCCAGCAGCACCACAGGGGGAAGTTCACCCCTCCACTTT. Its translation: CASSTTGGSSPLHF.

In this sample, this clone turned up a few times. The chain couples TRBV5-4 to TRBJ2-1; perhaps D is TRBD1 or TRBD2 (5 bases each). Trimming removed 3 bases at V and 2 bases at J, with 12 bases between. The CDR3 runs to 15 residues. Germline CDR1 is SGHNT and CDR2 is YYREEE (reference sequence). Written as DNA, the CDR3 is TGTGCCAGCAGCTCAACCGGGACCCCCTACAATGAGCAGTTCTTC. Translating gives CASSSTGTPYNEQFF.

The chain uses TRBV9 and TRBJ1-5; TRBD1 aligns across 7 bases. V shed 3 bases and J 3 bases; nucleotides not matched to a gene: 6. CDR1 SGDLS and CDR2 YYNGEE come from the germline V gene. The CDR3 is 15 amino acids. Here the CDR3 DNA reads TGTGCCAGCAGCGGAACAGGGGATCCCAATCAGCCCCAGCATTTT. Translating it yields CASSGTGDPNQPQHF.

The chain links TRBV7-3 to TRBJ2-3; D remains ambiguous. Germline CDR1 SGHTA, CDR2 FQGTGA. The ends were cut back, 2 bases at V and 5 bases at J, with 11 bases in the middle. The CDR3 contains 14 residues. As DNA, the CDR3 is TGTGCCAGCAGCTTAGGGCAGGCAGGAGATACGCAGTATTTT. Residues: CASSLGQAGDTQYF.

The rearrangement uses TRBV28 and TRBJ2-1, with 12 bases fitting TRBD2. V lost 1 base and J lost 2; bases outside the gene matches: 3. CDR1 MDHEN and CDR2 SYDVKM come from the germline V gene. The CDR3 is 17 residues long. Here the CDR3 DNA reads TGTGCCAGCAGTTTATTCCGGACTAGCGGGGCCTACAATGAGCAGTTCTTC. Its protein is CASSLFRTSGAYNEQFF.

This chain's CDR3 is CASSAKAFGSYGYTF. The CDR3 DNA sequence: TGTGCCAGCAGTGCAAAGGCCTTTGGGTCCTATGGCTACACCTTC. The V call is TRBV2, the J call TRBJ1-2; no clear D. The germline gives CDR1 SNHLY, CDR2 FYNNEI. CDR3 length: 15 residues. Trimming took off 4 bases at V and 4 bases at J, with 16 bases between the two ends.

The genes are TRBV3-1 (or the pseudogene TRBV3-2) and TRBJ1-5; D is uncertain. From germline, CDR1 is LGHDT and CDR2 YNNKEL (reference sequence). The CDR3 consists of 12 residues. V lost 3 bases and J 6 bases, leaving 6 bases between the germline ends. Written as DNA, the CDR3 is TGTGCCAGCAGCCAGGGAGGTCAGCCCCAGCATTTT. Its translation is CASSQGGQPQHF.

This CDR3 reads CASSYRGTGPGELFF. DNA for the CDR3: TGTGCCAGCAGTTACCGAGGCACCGGTCCCGGGGAGCTGTTTTTT. This chain links TRBV6-2 or TRBV6-3 with TRBJ2-2; D gene unclear. Trimming removed 2 bases at V and 6 bases at J, with 13 bases between. The CDR3 consists of 15 residues. CDR1 is MNHEY and CDR2 is SVGEGT in the germline V gene.

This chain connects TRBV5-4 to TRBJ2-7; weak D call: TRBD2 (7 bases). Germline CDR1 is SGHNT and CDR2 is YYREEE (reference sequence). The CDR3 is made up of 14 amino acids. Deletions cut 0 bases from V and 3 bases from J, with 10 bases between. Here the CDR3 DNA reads TGTGCCAGCAGCTTGGGGAGGGGGGGCTACGAGCAGTACTTC. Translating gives CASSLGRGGYEQYF.

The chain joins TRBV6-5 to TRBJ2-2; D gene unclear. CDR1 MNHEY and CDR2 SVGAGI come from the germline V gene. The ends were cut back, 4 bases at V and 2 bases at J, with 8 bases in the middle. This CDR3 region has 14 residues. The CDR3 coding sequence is TGTGCCAGCAGTTCTTCTATAAACACCGGGGAGCTGTTTTTT. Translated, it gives CASSSSINTGELFF.

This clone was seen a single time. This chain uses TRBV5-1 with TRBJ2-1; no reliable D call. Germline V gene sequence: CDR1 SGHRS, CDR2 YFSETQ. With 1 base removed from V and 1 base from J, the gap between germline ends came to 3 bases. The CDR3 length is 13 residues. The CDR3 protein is CASSLSSYNEQFF. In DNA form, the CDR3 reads TGCGCCAGCAGCTTGAGTTCCTACAATGAGCAGTTCTTC.

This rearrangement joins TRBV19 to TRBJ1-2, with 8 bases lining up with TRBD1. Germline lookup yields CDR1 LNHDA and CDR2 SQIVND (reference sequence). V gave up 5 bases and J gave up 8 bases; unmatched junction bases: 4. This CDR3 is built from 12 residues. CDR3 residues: CASSPAGGGYTF. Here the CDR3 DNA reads TGTGCCAGTAGTCCTGCAGGGGGCGGCTACACCTTC.